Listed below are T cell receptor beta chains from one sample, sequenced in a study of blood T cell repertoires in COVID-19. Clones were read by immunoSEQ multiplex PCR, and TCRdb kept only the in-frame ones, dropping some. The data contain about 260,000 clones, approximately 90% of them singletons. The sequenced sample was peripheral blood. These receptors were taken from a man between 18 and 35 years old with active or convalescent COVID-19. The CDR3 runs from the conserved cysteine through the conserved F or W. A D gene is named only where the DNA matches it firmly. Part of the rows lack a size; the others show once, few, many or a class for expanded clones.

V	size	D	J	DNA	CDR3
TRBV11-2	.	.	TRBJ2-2	TGTGCCAGCAGCCAAGTGGGAGACTTCAACACCGGGGAGCTGTTTTTT	CASSQVGDFNTGELFF
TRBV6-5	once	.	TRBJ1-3	TGTGCCAGCAGTTCTGGGAGTACCTCTGGAAACACCATATATTTT	CASSSGSTSGNTIYF
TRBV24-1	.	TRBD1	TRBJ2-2	TGTGCCACCAACACAGGGGACACCGGGGAGCTGTTTTTT	CATNTGDTGELFF
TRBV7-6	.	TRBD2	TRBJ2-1	TGTGCCAGCAGCACCCGGGGGGAGGGGAACAATGAGCAGTTCTTC	CASSTRGEGNNEQFF
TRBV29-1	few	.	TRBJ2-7	TGCAGCGTTGAACTGGATGCTAGCTCGGAATACGAGCAGTACTTC	CSVELDASSEYEQYF
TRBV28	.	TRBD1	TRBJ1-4	TGTGCCAGCAGTTCCGAGGGACAGGGCGAAGAAAAACTGTTTTTT	CASSSEGQGEEKLFF
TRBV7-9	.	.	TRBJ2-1	TGTGCCAGCAGCCCGACCGGGGGACGGAATGAGCAGTTCTTC	CASSPTGGRNEQFF
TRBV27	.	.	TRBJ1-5	TGTGCCAGCAGTTTATCGTGGGAGAATCAGCCCCAGCATTTT	CASSLSWENQPQHF
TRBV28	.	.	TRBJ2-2	TGTGCCAGCAGGGTAGCCGGGGAGCTGTTTTTT	CASRVAGELFF
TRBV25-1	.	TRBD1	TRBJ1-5	TGTGCCAGCAGATCAACAGGGGTAAATCAGCCCCAGCATTTT	CASRSTGVNQPQHF
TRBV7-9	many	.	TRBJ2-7	TGTGCCAGCAGCTCACCGGGACAATACCCATACGAGCAGTACTTC	CASSSPGQYPYEQYF
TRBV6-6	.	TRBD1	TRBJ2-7	TGTGCCAGCAGCACCGGGACAGCTACCTACGAGCAGTACTTC	CASSTGTATYEQYF
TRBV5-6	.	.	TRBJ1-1	TGTGCCAGCAGCCGCCCAGAGGCGGTTAGGACTTTCTTT	CASSRPEAVRTFF
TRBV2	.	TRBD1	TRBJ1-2	TGTGCCAGCAGTGAAAAAGGACAGGGGGCCAATGGCTACACCTTC	CASSEKGQGANGYTF
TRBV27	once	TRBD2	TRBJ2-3	TGTGCCAGCAGTATTGGACTAGCGGGGGCAATCACAGATACGCAGTATTTT	CASSIGLAGAITDTQYF
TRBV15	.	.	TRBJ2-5	TGTGCCACCAGCACCTCTCCAGGGGCGAAAGAGACCCAGTACTTC	CATSTSPGAKETQYF
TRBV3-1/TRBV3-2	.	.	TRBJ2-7	TGTGCCAGCAGCCAAGTGACAGCCTCCTACGAGCAGTACTTC	CASSQVTASYEQYF